Listed below are T cell receptor beta chains from one sample, sequenced in a study of blood T cells in healthy people across ages. MiXCR, applied by TCRdb to the 5' RACE reads, yields one record per CDR3 protein. In the table there are some 860,000 distinct CDR3 sequences, more than 55% of which are singletons. The sequenced sample consisted of blood. These receptors were taken from a middle-aged man in good health. CDR3s leave out the opening cysteine and the closing phenylalanine or tryptophan. The order of the fields is J gene, V gene, D gene, CDR3 protein. A D gene is named only where the DNA matches it firmly.

j_gene: TRBJ2-6
v_gene: TRBV11-3
d_gene: NA
CDR3aa: ATTPGQGSSGANVLT

j_gene: TRBJ2-3
v_gene: TRBV6-6
d_gene: NA
CDR3aa: ASSSSTIGDTQY

j_gene: TRBJ2-7
v_gene: TRBV10-3
d_gene: TRBD2
CDR3aa: AINGLAGGNTYEQY

j_gene: TRBJ2-5
v_gene: TRBV6-5
d_gene: NA
CDR3aa: ASRSSSLARETQY

j_gene: TRBJ2-5
v_gene: TRBV9
d_gene: NA
CDR3aa: ASTREPRETQY

j_gene: TRBJ2-7
v_gene: TRBV28
d_gene: TRBD2
CDR3aa: ASEPRTSFYEQY

j_gene: TRBJ1-4
v_gene: TRBV5-1
d_gene: NA
CDR3aa: ASSTSQPANEKLF

j_gene: TRBJ2-3
v_gene: TRBV6-2/TRBV6-3
d_gene: NA
CDR3aa: ASSPSGRQASTDTQY

j_gene: TRBJ1-2
v_gene: TRBV20-1
d_gene: NA
CDR3aa: SAWDRTDTNYGYT

j_gene: TRBJ2-5
v_gene: TRBV15
d_gene: NA
CDR3aa: ATSRDGQQETQY

j_gene: TRBJ1-2
v_gene: TRBV5-1
d_gene: NA
CDR3aa: ASRADGAVHGYT

j_gene: TRBJ2-5
v_gene: TRBV20-1
d_gene: NA
CDR3aa: SAKDGAETQY

j_gene: TRBJ2-1
v_gene: TRBV7-2
d_gene: TRBD2
CDR3aa: ASSPRTSGEEQF

j_gene: TRBJ2-7
v_gene: TRBV4-1
d_gene: TRBD2
CDR3aa: ASSQVPGGGYEQY

j_gene: TRBJ1-5
v_gene: TRBV2
d_gene: NA
CDR3aa: ASSLGRKNQPQH

j_gene: TRBJ2-1
v_gene: TRBV30
d_gene: NA
CDR3aa: AQTPEGAYNEQF

j_gene: TRBJ2-4
v_gene: TRBV28
d_gene: NA
CDR3aa: ASSLWGNIQY

j_gene: NA
v_gene: TRBV29-1
d_gene: TRBD2
CDR3aa: SVEAETSGFYEQY

j_gene: TRBJ1-1
v_gene: TRBV4-1
d_gene: TRBD1
CDR3aa: ASSQEITGVVAF

j_gene: TRBJ1-1
v_gene: TRBV20-1
d_gene: TRBD1
CDR3aa: SAERTGVRTEAF

j_gene: TRBJ1-4
v_gene: TRBV27
d_gene: NA
CDR3aa: ASSQTKLASEKLF

j_gene: TRBJ2-7
v_gene: TRBV27
d_gene: NA
CDR3aa: ASSPMGGAYEQY

j_gene: TRBJ2-5
v_gene: TRBV21-1
d_gene: NA
CDR3aa: ASSKCEGCPLKGEQETQY

j_gene: TRBJ2-7
v_gene: TRBV7-9
d_gene: TRBD1
CDR3aa: ASSRPGTGDEQY

j_gene: TRBJ2-5
v_gene: TRBV18
d_gene: NA
CDR3aa: ASSPPAQGGETQY

j_gene: TRBJ2-1
v_gene: TRBV20-1
d_gene: TRBD2
CDR3aa: SARGGLGRAGGGGSEQF

j_gene: TRBJ2-4
v_gene: TRBV6-6
d_gene: NA
CDR3aa: ASIPEGNIQY

j_gene: TRBJ2-1
v_gene: TRBV14
d_gene: TRBD1
CDR3aa: ASSQGPLGQENEQF

j_gene: TRBJ1-1
v_gene: TRBV4-2
d_gene: NA
CDR3aa: ASSQEVRGNTEAF

j_gene: TRBJ2-1
v_gene: TRBV27
d_gene: TRBD1
CDR3aa: ASSWAGGYGNEQF

j_gene: TRBJ2-2
v_gene: TRBV7-7
d_gene: NA
CDR3aa: ASSSSNRGGTGELF

j_gene: TRBJ2-1
v_gene: TRBV13
d_gene: NA
CDR3aa: AGSLAPPANEQF

j_gene: TRBJ1-2
v_gene: TRBV7-2
d_gene: TRBD1
CDR3aa: ASRAGQGYGYT

j_gene: TRBJ2-3
v_gene: TRBV20-1
d_gene: TRBD2
CDR3aa: SATRTSLRADTQY

j_gene: TRBJ2-3
v_gene: TRBV20-1
d_gene: TRBD2
CDR3aa: SASSGWTRVGQDTQY

j_gene: TRBJ2-2
v_gene: TRBV5-1
d_gene: TRBD2
CDR3aa: ASSGTSGGPTGELF

j_gene: TRBJ1-6
v_gene: TRBV7-2
d_gene: NA
CDR3aa: ASSSGMQDGSPLH

j_gene: TRBJ2-5
v_gene: TRBV28
d_gene: NA
CDR3aa: ASGAAKETQY

j_gene: NA
v_gene: TRBV6-6
d_gene: NA
CDR3aa: ASSPYLSSEQY

j_gene: TRBJ1-1
v_gene: TRBV9
d_gene: NA
CDR3aa: ASSVVTEAF

j_gene: TRBJ2-5
v_gene: TRBV6-2/TRBV6-3
d_gene: TRBD1
CDR3aa: ATDSGTGVETQY

j_gene: TRBJ2-7
v_gene: TRBV29-1
d_gene: NA
CDR3aa: SVETRTVSSYEQY